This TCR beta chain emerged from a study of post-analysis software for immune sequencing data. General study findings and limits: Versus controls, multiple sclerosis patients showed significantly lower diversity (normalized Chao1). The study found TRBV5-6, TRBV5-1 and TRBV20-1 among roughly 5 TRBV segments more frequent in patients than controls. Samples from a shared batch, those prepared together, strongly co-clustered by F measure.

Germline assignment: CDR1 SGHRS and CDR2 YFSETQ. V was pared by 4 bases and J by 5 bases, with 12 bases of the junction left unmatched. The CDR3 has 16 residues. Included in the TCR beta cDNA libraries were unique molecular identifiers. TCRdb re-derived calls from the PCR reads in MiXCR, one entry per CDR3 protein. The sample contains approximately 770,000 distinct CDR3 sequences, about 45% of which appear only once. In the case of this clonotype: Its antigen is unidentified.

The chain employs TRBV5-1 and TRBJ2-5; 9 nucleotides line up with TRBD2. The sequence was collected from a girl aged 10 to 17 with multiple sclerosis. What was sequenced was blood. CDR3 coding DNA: TGCGCCAGCAGCCGCCGACTAGCGGATTCGTCCGAGACCCAGTACTTC. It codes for CASSRRLADSSETQYF.